Detailed here is one T cell receptor beta chain. The CDR3 sequence is 17 residues long. Trimming took off 0 bases at V and 3 bases at J, with 15 bases between the two ends. From germline, CDR1 is LGHDT and CDR2 YNNKEL (reference sequence). Clones were read by immunoSEQ multiplex PCR, and TCRdb kept only the in-frame ones, dropping some. Of some 41,000 clones listed, around 87% are singletons. The data were obtained in a study of control samples from healthy donors and cancer patients. The TCR comes from a woman between 55 and 75 years old with lung cancer. Sample: PBMCs. The genes are TRBV3-1 (or the pseudogene TRBV3-2) and TRBJ2-1; the D is unclear. The chain's CDR3 is CASSQEGATGIYNEQFF. In nucleotides, the CDR3 is TGTGCCAGCAGCCAAGAGGGCGCCACTGGGATCTACAATGAGCAGTTCTTC.